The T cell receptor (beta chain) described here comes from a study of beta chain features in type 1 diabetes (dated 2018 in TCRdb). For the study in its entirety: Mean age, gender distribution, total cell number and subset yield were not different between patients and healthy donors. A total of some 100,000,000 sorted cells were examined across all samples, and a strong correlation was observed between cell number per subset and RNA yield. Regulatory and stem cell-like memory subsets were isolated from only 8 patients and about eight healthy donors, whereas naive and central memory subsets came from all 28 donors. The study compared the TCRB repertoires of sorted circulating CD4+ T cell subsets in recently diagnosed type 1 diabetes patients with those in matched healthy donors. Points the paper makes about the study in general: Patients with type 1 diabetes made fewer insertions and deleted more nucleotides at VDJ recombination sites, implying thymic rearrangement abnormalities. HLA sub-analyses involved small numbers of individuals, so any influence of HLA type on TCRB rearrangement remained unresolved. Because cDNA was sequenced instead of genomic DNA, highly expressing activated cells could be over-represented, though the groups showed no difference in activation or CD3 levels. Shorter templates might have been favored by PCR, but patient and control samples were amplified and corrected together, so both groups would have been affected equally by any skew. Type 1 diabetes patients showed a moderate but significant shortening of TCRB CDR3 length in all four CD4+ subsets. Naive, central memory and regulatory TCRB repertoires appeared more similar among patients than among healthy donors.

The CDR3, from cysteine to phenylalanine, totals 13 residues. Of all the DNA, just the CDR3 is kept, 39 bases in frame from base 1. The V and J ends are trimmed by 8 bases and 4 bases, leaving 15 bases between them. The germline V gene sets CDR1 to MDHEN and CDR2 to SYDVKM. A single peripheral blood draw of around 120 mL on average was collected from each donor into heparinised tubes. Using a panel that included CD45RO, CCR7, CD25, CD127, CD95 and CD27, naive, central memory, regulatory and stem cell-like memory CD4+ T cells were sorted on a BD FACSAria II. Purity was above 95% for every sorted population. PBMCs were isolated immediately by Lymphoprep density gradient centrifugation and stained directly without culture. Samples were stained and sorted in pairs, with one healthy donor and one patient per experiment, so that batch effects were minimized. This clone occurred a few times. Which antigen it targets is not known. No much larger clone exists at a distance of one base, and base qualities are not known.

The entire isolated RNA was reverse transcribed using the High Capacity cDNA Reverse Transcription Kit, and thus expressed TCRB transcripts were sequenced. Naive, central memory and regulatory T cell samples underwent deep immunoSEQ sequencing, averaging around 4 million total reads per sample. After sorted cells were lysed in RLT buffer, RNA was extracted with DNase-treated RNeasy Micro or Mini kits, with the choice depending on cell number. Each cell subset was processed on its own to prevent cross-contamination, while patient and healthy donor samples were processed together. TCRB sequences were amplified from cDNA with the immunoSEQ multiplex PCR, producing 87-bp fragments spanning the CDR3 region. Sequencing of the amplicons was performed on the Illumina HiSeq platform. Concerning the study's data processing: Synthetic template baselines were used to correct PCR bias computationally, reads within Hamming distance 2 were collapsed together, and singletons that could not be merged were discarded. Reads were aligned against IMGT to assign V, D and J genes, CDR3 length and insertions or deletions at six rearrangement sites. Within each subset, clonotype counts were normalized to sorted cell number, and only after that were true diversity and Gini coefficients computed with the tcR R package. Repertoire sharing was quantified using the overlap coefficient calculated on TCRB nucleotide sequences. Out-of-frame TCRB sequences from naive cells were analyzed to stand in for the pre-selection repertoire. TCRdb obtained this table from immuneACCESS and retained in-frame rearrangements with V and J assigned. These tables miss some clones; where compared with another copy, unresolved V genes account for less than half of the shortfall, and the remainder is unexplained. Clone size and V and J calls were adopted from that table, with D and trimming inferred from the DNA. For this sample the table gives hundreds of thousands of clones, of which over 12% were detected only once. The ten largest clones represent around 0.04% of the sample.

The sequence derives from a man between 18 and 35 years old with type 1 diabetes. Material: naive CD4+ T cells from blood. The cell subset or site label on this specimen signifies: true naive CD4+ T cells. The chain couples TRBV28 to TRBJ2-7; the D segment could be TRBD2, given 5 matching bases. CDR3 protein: CASGLAGGYEQYF. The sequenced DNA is TGTGCCAGCGGGTTGGCAGGAGGATACGAGCAGTACTTC.